This T cell receptor (beta chain) appears in the sequencing data of a study of cytomegalovirus exposure and HLA in healthy donors. 60 Vbeta and 13 Jbeta primers were used in PCR. Clones were sequenced by immunoSEQ multiplex PCR, and TCRdb holds only the in-frame ones, with some missing. Among 200,000 to 250,000 clones listed, approximately 90% were seen once. Comments on this clone: Its matching antigen is unknown.

Looked up from germline, CDR1 is PRHDT and CDR2 is FYEKMQ (reference sequence). The trim removed 5 bases at V and 9 bases at J, leaving 11 bases unmatched. This CDR3 has 16 residues. Study findings and constraints: Associated with cytomegalovirus, according to the listing, were around 160 TCR beta chains. Later analysis placed DRB1 highest and HLA-C lowest in TCR association rates, which differed by HLA locus.

The receptor's source is a woman aged 18-29 years in good health and CMV-seronegative. The material sequenced was PBMCs. This chain connects TRBV13 to TRBJ2-1; 12 positions match TRBD2. The chain's CDR3 is CASSVSTSGRTVEQFF. In DNA form, the CDR3 reads TGTGCCAGCAGCGTGTCGACTAGCGGGAGAACGGTTGAGCAGTTCTTC.